A single sample is the source of the 19 T cell receptor beta chains below, sequenced in a study of blood T cell repertoires in COVID-19. Only in-frame clones appear in the TCRdb table, and some are missing; sequencing was by immunoSEQ multiplex PCR. The data show a few hundred thousand clones, roughly 85% seen once. The specimen sequenced was peripheral blood. The receptors were sampled from a woman aged 70-85 years with COVID-19, enrolled during active disease.

This clone was observed once. The chain links TRBV7-9 to TRBJ2-5; weak D call: TRBD1 (5 bases). Germline lookup yields CDR1 SEHNR and CDR2 FQNEAQ (reference sequence). The V end lost 5 bases, the J end lost 2 bases, and 24 bases lay between the germline ends. The CDR3 extends over 18 amino acids. The CDR3 DNA reads as TGTGCCAGCAGCCAACTTGGCCTTTCAGGGTCCCAACAAGAGACCCAGTACTTC. It codes for CASSQLGLSGSQQETQYF. Variable domain in full (rest from reference TRBV7-9 and TRBJ2-5): DTGVSQNPRHKITKRGQNVTFRCDPISEHNRLYWYRQTLGQGPEFLTYFQNEAQLEKSRLLSDRFSAERPKGSFSTLEIQRTEQGDSAMYLCASSQLGLSGSQQETQYFGPGTRLLVL.

CDR3 sequence reads: CASSLGGTNVLTF. Here the CDR3 DNA reads TGTGCCAGCAGCTTGGGGGGGACCAACGTCCTGACTTTC. V is TRBV7-9 and J is TRBJ2-6, with 7 bases aligning to TRBD2. V was clipped by 3 bases and J by 8 bases; unmatched bases: 1. This CDR3 is 13 amino acids long. CDR1 is SEHNR, CDR2 FQNEAQ, per germline (reference sequence).

V gene TRBV10-3 combines with J gene TRBJ2-5; 11 bases line up with TRBD1. Germline loops: CDR1 ENHRY, CDR2 SYGVKD. The J segment lost 5 bases and the V segment lost 8 bases, leaving 22 bases of the junction unmatched. The CDR3 length is 19 residues. The CDR3 DNA reads as TGTGCCATCCGACAGTTTGTAAGGCCCGGGACAGGGGGATCGGAGACCCAGTACTTC. Its translation is CAIRQFVRPGTGGSETQYF.

This chain joins TRBV18 and TRBJ2-2, with a possible D match to TRBD1 (6 bases). Germline CDR1 is KGHSH and CDR2 is LQKENI. Trimming cost V 4 bases and J 1 base, with 10 bases left between them. CDR3 size: 15 residues. CDR3 loop: CASSRGQRNTGELFF. The CDR3 nucleotides read TGTGCCAGCTCACGGGGGCAACGGAACACCGGGGAGCTGTTTTTT.

This chain connects TRBV6-4 to TRBJ2-1, with no clear D. This CDR3 region has 13 residues. Germline lookup yields CDR1 MRHNA and CDR2 SNTAGT. Trimming stripped 6 bases from V and 10 bases from J, with 16 bases between. The CDR3 DNA reads TGTGCCAGCAGCCGCTTTGAGCGAGGCGAGCAGTTCTTC. It yields the protein CASSRFERGEQFF.

This sequence joins TRBV6-2 or TRBV6-3 and TRBJ1-3; D is possibly TRBD1 (6 bases). This CDR3 contains 16 residues. CDR1 and CDR2 from the germline V gene are MNHEY and SVGEGT. The V gene lost 6 bases and the J gene lost 0 bases, with 15 bases spanning the gap. The CDR3 reads CASSTSGVYSGNTIYF. The CDR3 nucleotides read TGTGCCAGCAGCACTTCAGGGGTGTACTCTGGAAACACCATATATTTT.

The chain has TRBV10-3 and TRBJ1-5; D is possibly TRBD1 (5 bases). Germline V lookup: CDR1 ENHRY, CDR2 SYGVKD. The CDR3 contains 13 residues. V was cut by 6 bases and J by 3 bases, with 9 bases left in between. The CDR3 loop is CAIRGASNQPQHF. The CDR3 coding sequence is TGTGCCATCAGAGGGGCTTCCAATCAGCCCCAGCATTTT.

This clone was counted a few times. V usage is TRBV10-2 and J usage is TRBJ1-6, with D uncertain. Per the germline V gene, CDR1 is WSHSY and CDR2 is SAAADI. Trimming cost V 7 bases and J 7 bases, with 11 bases left between them. This CDR3 is 13 amino acids long. CDR3 nucleotide sequence: TGCGCCAGCACCCGGGGTCGAAATTCACCCCTCCACTTT. This translates into CASTRGRNSPLHF.

This clone was recorded once. The rearrangement joins TRBV12-3 or TRBV12-4 to TRBJ1-5; D might be TRBD1 (5 bases). The CDR3 is made up of 11 amino acids. Trimming cost V 5 bases and J 12 bases, with 11 bases left between them. In DNA, the CDR3 is TGTGCCAGCAGTGACAGACGGAGCCAGCATTTT. Translated: CASSDRRSQHF.

The chain is built from TRBV7-2 and TRBJ2-4; maybe TRBD1 (5 bases). Germline V gives CDR1 SGHTA, CDR2 FQGNSA. V was clipped by 5 bases and J by 0 bases, with 20 bases between them. This CDR3 is 18 amino acids long. The chain's CDR3 is CASSPPGQHLLAKNIQYF. The CDR3 DNA reads TGTGCCAGCAGCCCTCCAGGACAACATCTCCTAGCCAAAAACATTCAGTACTTC.

This clone has just one count. The chain employs TRBV19 and TRBJ1-1; D is uncertain. CDR3 length equals 13 residues. The V end lost 3 bases, the J end lost 6 bases, and 11 bases lay between the germline ends. The V gene's germline CDR1 is LNHDA and CDR2 SQIVND (reference sequence). The DNA of the CDR3 is TGTGCCAGTAGTATGGGAGGGTTCCCTGAAGCTTTCTTT. It is translated as CASSMGGFPEAFF.

CDR3 residues: CASSYRGGSSDEQFF. The CDR3, as DNA: TGTGCCAGCAGTTACAGGGGCGGGAGTTCCGATGAGCAGTTCTTC. The rearrangement links TRBV6-6 to TRBJ2-1; 7 bases agree with TRBD2. There are 15 residues in the CDR3. Germline V gene data show CDR1 as MNHNY and CDR2 as SVGAGI (reference sequence). V shed 2 bases and J 8 bases; nucleotides not matched to a gene: 9.

The V gene is TRBV5-4, the J gene TRBJ1-3; D is unclear. Trimming stripped 5 bases from V and 0 bases from J, with 9 bases between. This CDR3 comprises 14 residues. Germline CDR1 reads SGHNT; CDR2 reads YYREEE (reference sequence). Here the CDR3 reads CASRTGSSGNTIYF. The CDR3 nucleotides read TGTGCCAGCAGAACCGGGAGCTCTGGAAACACCATATATTTT.

The CDR3 DNA reads as TGTGCCAGCAGCTTTTTACGGACTAATGAAAAACTGTTTTTT. Amino acid sequence: CASSFLRTNEKLFF. The V call is TRBV7-8, the J call TRBJ1-4; D is unresolved. Between the trimmed V and J ends, which lost 3 bases and 2 bases, there was a span of 7 bases. CDR1 is SGHVS, CDR2 FQNEAQ, per germline. The CDR3 has 14 residues.

The chain links TRBV10-3 to TRBJ2-1, with TRBD1 identical over 10 bases. The germline gives CDR1 ENHRY, CDR2 SYGVKD. J lost 8 bases, V lost 3 bases, and 7 bases had no gene match. This CDR3 has 15 amino acids. The CDR3 protein is CAISDRDRGGHEQFF. The CDR3 DNA reads TGTGCCATCAGTGACCGGGACAGGGGAGGTCATGAGCAGTTCTTC.

This chain links TRBV5-1 with TRBJ2-2; possibly TRBD2 for D (5 bases). This CDR3 comprises 15 residues. V was trimmed by 0 bases and J by 7 bases, leaving 13 bases between them. Germline V lookup: CDR1 SGHRS, CDR2 YFSETQ. The CDR3 nucleotides are TGCGCCAGCAGCTTGGCCCCCTCCGAGGGCGGGGAGCTGTTTTTT. This gives the protein CASSLAPSEGGELFF.

The chain couples TRBV7-2 to TRBJ2-5; D is undetermined. Trimming removed 10 bases from V and 1 base from J, with 13 bases in between. Germline V gene sequence: CDR1 SGHTA, CDR2 FQGNSA. The CDR3 extends over 13 amino acids. In nucleotides, the CDR3 is TGTGCCACCGCCGAGACTTCCCAAGAGACCCAGTACTTC. Amino acid sequence: CATAETSQETQYF.

Concerning this clone itself: This sample includes further DNA sequences coding for the same CDR3. The V call is TRBV7-9, the J call TRBJ1-1, with TRBD1 matching over 8 bases. The germline V gene has CDR1 SEHNR and CDR2 FQNEAQ (reference sequence). This CDR3 contains 14 residues. The V gene end was trimmed by 3 bases and the J gene end by 4 bases; junction bases not matched to a gene: 4. The CDR3 is CASSLVQGATEAFF. In DNA, the CDR3 is TGTGCCAGCAGCTTGGTCCAGGGGGCCACTGAAGCTTTCTTT.

This clone was counted between two and nine times. The chain is built from TRBV10-3 and TRBJ2-7; TRBD1 matches at 9 bases. Per the germline V gene, CDR1 is ENHRY and CDR2 is SYGVKD. V lost 4 bases, J lost 5 bases, and 6 bases stayed unmatched. The CDR3 has 14 amino acids. The CDR3, as DNA: TGTGCCATCAGTGGAGGACAGGGGATCAACGAGCAGTACTTC. Encoded protein: CAISGGQGINEQYF.